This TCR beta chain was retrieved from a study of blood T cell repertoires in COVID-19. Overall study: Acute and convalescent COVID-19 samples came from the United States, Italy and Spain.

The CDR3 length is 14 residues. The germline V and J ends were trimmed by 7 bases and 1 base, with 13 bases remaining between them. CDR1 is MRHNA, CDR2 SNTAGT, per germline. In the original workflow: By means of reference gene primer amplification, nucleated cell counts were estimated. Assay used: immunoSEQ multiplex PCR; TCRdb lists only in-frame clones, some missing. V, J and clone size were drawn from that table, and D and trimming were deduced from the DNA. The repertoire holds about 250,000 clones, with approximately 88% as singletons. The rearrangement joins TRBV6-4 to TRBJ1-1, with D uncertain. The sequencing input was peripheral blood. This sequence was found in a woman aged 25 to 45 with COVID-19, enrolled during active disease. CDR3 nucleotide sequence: TGTGCCAGCAAGACGACTTCCTCGAACACTGAAGCTTTCTTT. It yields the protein CASKTTSSNTEAFF.